Here is one T cell receptor beta chain with its context. Its cognate antigen is unknown. Germline CDR1 MNHEY, CDR2 SMNVEV (reference sequence). This CDR3 has 19 amino acids. The J segment lost 5 bases and the V segment lost 5 bases, leaving 16 bases of the junction unmatched. This record comes from a study of shared clonotypes between healthy human individuals. Regarding the study as a whole: The diversity represented, both genetic and in exposure history, was limited by few donors.

Execution of the assay was at deep level. Amplification in unsorted PBMC replicate PCRs started from about 280 ng DNA, which equals 30,000 to 35,000 T cell genomes. Authors' methods: Filtering of immunoSEQ junctional sequences could not match full-length read filtering. Using immunoSEQ multiplex PCR, the repertoire was profiled, and TCRdb retains in-frame clones only, with some absent. V, J and clone size reflect that table, while D and trimming were determined from the DNA. Of fewer than 600,000 clones listed, 60% to 80% are singletons. The sequencing sample was made of PBMCs. V and J are TRBV27 and TRBJ2-1, with TRBD2 matching over 12 bases. This TCR was sampled from a middle-aged woman in good health. Some clones in this sample may be carry-over from other donors' samples. The CDR3 protein is CASSKRWTGGTSGHNEQFF. CDR3 DNA sequence: TGTGCCAGCAGTAAGAGATGGACAGGGGGGACTAGCGGGCACAATGAGCAGTTCTTC.